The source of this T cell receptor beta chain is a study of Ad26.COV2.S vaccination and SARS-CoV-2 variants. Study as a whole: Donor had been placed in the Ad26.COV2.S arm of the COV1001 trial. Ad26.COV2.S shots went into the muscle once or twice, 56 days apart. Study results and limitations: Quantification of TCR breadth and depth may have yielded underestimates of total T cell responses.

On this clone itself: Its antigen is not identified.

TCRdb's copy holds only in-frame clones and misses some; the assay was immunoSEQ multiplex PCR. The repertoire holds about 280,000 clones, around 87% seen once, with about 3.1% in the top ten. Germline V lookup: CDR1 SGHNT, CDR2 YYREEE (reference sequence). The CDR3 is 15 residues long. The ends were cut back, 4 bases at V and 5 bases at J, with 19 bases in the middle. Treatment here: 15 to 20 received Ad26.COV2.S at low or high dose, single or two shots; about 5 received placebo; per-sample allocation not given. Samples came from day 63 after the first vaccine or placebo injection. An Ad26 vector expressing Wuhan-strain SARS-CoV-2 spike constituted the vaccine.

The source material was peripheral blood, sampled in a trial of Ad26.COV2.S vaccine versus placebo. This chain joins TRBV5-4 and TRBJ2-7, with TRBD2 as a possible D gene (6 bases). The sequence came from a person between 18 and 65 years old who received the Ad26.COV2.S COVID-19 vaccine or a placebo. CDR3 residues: CASSEPGLRFDEQYF. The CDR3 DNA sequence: TGTGCCAGCAGCGAACCGGGACTCCGTTTTGACGAGCAGTACTTC.